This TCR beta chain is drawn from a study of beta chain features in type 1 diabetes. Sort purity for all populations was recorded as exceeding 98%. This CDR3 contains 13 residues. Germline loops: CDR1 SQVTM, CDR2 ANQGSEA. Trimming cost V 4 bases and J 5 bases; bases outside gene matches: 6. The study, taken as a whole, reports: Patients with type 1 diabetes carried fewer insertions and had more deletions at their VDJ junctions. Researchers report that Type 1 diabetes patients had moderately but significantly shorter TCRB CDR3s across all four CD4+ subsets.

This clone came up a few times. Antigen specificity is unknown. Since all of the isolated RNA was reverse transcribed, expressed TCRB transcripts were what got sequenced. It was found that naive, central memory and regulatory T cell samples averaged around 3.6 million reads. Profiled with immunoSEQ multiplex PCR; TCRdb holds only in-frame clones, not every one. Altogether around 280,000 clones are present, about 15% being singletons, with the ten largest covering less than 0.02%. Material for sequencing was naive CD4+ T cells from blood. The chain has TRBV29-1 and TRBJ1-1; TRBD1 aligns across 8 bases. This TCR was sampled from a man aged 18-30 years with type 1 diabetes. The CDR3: CSVVTGGGTEAFF. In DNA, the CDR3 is TGCAGCGTTGTAACAGGGGGAGGGACTGAAGCTTTCTTT. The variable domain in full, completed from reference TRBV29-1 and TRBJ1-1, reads SAVISQKPSRDICQRGTSLTIQCQVDSQVTMMFWYRQQPGQSLTLIATANQGSEATYESGFVIDKFPISRPNLTFSTLTVSNMSPEDSSIYLCSVVTGGGTEAFFGQGTRLTVV.